Each of the 4 T cell receptor beta chains below was sequenced from the same sample in a study of blood T cell repertoires in COVID-19. This table comes from immunoSEQ multiplex PCR, and its TCRdb copy is limited to in-frame clones, with some not included. Seen here are 200,000 to 250,000 clones, about 88% observed once, and the top ten hold roughly 10%. The sequenced sample consisted of peripheral blood. These receptors originate from a woman aged 45-60 years with COVID-19, enrolled during active disease.

V is TRBV13 and J is TRBJ2-1; 9 bases align to TRBD2. With V trimmed by 5 bases and J by 10 bases, 3 bases remained unmatched. Germline CDR1 is PRHDT and CDR2 is FYEKMQ (reference sequence). The CDR3 sequence is 12 residues long. The CDR3 here is CASSIGTSEQFF. The CDR3 DNA is TGTGCCAGCAGCATCGGGACTAGCGAGCAGTTCTTC.

This chain connects TRBV7-6 to TRBJ2-1; 8 bases agree with TRBD2. Germline CDR1 reads SGHVS; CDR2 reads FNYEAQ. The CDR3 spans 16 residues. Germline trimming cut 0 bases from V and 5 bases from J; bases unmatched to any gene: 6. CDR3 bases: TGTGCCAGCAGCTTAGCGGGTAGCGGGGTACACAATGAGCAGTTCTTC. This encodes CASSLAGSGVHNEQFF.

Regarding this clone: In the same sample, other DNA sequences code for this CDR3. The gene calls are TRBV28 and TRBJ2-3; maybe TRBD2 (7 bases). Trimming took off 4 bases at V and 3 bases at J, with 14 bases between the two ends. This CDR3 comprises 15 residues. Germline V gene lookup returns CDR1 MDHEN and CDR2 SYDVKM. CDR3 DNA sequence: TGTGCCAGCAGTTCCTCGGGGGGCTGGACAGATACGCAGTATTTT. Amino acid sequence: CASSSSGGWTDTQYF.

The chain recombines TRBV7-3 with TRBJ2-7; tentatively, D is TRBD1 (6 bases). Germline V gene sequence: CDR1 SGHTA, CDR2 FQGTGA. Between the trimmed V and J ends, which lost 2 bases and 5 bases, there was a span of 13 bases. This CDR3 region has 14 residues. The CDR3: CASSLSGGIDEQYF. CDR3 coding DNA: TGTGCCAGCAGCTTATCTGGGGGCATCGACGAGCAGTACTTC.